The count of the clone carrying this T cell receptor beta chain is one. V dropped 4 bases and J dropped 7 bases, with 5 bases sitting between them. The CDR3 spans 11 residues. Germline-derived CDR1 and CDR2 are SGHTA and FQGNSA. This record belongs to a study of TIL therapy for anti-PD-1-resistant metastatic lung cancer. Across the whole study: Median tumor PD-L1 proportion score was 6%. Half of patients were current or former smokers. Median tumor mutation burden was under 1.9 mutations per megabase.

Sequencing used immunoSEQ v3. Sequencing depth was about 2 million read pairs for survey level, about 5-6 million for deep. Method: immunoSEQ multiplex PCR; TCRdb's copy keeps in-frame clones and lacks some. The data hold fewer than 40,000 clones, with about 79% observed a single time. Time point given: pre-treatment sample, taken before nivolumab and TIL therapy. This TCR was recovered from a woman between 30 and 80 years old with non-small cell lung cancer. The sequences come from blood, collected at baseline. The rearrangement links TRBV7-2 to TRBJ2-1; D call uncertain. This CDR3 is CASSSLNEQFF. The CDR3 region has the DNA TGTGCCAGCAGCTCGCTAAATGAGCAGTTCTTC.